The rows below give T cell receptor beta chains drawn from one sample of a study of T cells in Graves' hyperthyroidism and ophthalmopathy. In TCRdb, the multiplex PCR reads were re-called with MiXCR into one record per CDR3 protein. In the table there are under 600,000 distinct CDR3 sequences, roughly 15% of which are singletons. The sequencing sample was made of blood. The receptors were gathered from a woman between 40 and 55 years old with Graves' ophthalmopathy. Both conserved end residues are part of each CDR3. The D gene is left open where the match is weak. The listing skips clone size in some rows; elsewhere it reads once, few, many or a size class.

>TRBJ1-4|TRBV14|few|-
CASSHYGQSNEKLFF
TGTGCCAGCAGCCATTACGGACAGTCTAATGAAAAACTGTTTTTT
>TRBJ1-3|TRBV28|-|-
CASSPTAASGNTIYF
TGTGCCAGCAGCCCGACAGCCGCCTCTGGAAACACCATATATTTT
>TRBJ1-1|TRBV5-1|many|-
CASSTGPILNTEAFF
TGCGCCAGCAGCACCGGACCGATCTTAAACACTGAAGCTTTCTTT
>TRBJ2-5|TRBV9|few|-
CASSVGQTSQETQYF
TGTGCCAGCAGCGTTGGGCAAACTTCACAAGAGACCCAGTACTTC
>TRBJ2-3|TRBV27|-|TRBD2
CASSLGTTLKTDTQYF
TGTGCCAGCAGTTTAGGGACTACGCTCAAAACAGATACGCAGTATTTT
>TRBJ2-2|TRBV7-7|few|-
CASSLDGGSTGELFF
TGTGCTAGCAGCTTAGATGGAGGGTCCACCGGGGAGCTGTTTTTT
>TRBJ1-2|TRBV5-1|-|TRBD1
CASSLAGGQDGYTF
TGCGCCAGCAGCTTGGCAGGGGGGCAGGATGGCTACACCTTC
>TRBJ2-1|TRBV7-3|many|-
CASSYGQGHDNEQFF
TGTGCCAGCTCATATGGTCAGGGTCACGACAATGAGCAGTTCTTC
>TRBJ2-6|TRBV6-1|-|-
CASSPLGLLGGANVPTF
TGTGCCAGCAGCCCCCTGGGGCTCCTAGGTGGGGCCAACGTCCCGACTTTC
>TRBJ1-5|TRBV2|many|-
CASSERGLSNQPQHF
TGTGCCAGCAGTGAAAGGGGGTTAAGCAATCAGCCCCAGCATTTT
>TRBJ2-1|TRBV12-3/TRBV12-4|few|-
CASSSNFEQFF
TGTGCCAGCAGTTCGAACTTTGAGCAGTTCTTC
>TRBJ2-1|TRBV10-3|many|TRBD2
CAISRTSGSYEQFF
TGTGCCATCAGTCGGACTAGCGGGAGCTATGAGCAGTTCTTC
>TRBJ1-1|TRBV12-3/TRBV12-4|-|TRBD1
CASSGGGTVMKNCFF
TGTGCCAGCAGTGGGGGGGGGACAGTAATGAAAAACTGTTTCTTT
>TRBJ2-2|TRBV12-3/TRBV12-4|few|-
CASSKGAPNTGELFF
TGTGCCAGCAGTAAAGGGGCACCGAACACCGGGGAGCTGTTTTTT
>TRBJ2-3|TRBV7-6|-|TRBD1
CASSRHSFRGTGFTDTQYF
TGTGCCAGCAGCCGACACAGCTTTAGGGGGACAGGTTTCACAGATACGCAGTATTTT
>TRBJ2-7|TRBV19|-|-
CASSMNRQYEQYF
TGTGCCAGTAGTATGAACAGACAATACGAGCAGTACTTC
>TRBJ2-7|TRBV20-1|few|-
CSARGRVDEQYF
TGCAGTGCTCGGGGCAGGGTGGACGAGCAGTACTTC
>TRBJ2-2|TRBV6-2/TRBV6-3|many|TRBD2
CASSRAGETGELFF
TGTGCCAGCTCACGAGCGGGAGAAACCGGGGAGCTGTTTTTT
>TRBJ2-2|TRBV11-3|many|-
CASSPILQNTGELFF
TGTGCCAGCAGCCCAATTCTTCAGAACACCGGGGAGCTGTTTTTT
>TRBJ1-1|TRBV20-1|few|TRBD1
CSARDRLRGGGSGTEAFF
TGCAGTGCTAGAGACCGACTGAGGGGAGGGGGCTCTGGCACTGAAGCTTTCTTT
>TRBJ2-3|TRBV4-1|many|-
CASSQGNTGGTDTQYF
TGCGCCAGCAGCCAAGGCAACACGGGGGGCACAGATACGCAGTATTTT
>TRBJ1-6|TRBV2|many|-
CASRTGTPNSPLHF
TGTGCCAGCAGGACCGGGACACCAAATTCACCCCTCCACTTT
>TRBJ2-6|TRBV9|once|-
CASSVGAGAGANVLTF
TGTGCCAGCAGCGTAGGAGCAGGGGCTGGGGCCAACGTCCTGACTTTC
>TRBJ1-1|TRBV20-1|many|-
CSARGGAEAFF
TGCAGTGCAAGAGGGGGTGCTGAAGCTTTCTTT
>TRBJ2-1|TRBV6-1|few|TRBD1
CASRTGGDSSYNEQFF
TGTGCCAGCAGGACAGGGGGCGACAGCTCCTACAATGAGCAGTTCTTC
>TRBJ2-5|TRBV3-1|-|-
CASSQGYRATLVRQETQYF
TGTGCCAGCAGCCAAGGCTACAGGGCCACATTGGTACGCCAAGAGACCCAGTACTTC
>TRBJ2-2|TRBV9|-|-
CASKLNGGNTGELFF
TGTGCCAGCAAACTTAACGGGGGGAACACCGGGGAGCTGTTTTTT
>TRBJ1-4|TRBV5-1|few|-
CASSLWGVEKLFF
TGCGCCAGCAGCTTGTGGGGGGTTGAAAAACTGTTTTTT
>TRBJ1-1|TRBV28|many|-
CASSIWTEAFF
TGTGCCAGCAGTATTTGGACTGAAGCTTTCTTT
>TRBJ2-7|TRBV27|many|-
CASSLNWDTVYEQYF
TGTGCCAGCAGTTTAAATTGGGACACCGTCTACGAGCAGTACTTC
>TRBJ2-3|TRBV15|few|TRBD2
CATSRRAGVWTDTQYF
TGTGCCACCAGCAGGAGGGCGGGGGTTTGGACAGATACGCAGTATTTT
>TRBJ1-5|TRBV7-2|many|-
CASSLAAGSGNQPQHF
TGTGCCAGCAGCTTAGCGGCAGGGTCTGGCAATCAGCCCCAGCATTTT
>TRBJ1-2|TRBV5-1|-|TRBD1
CASALDRVFDGYTF
TGCGCCAGCGCACTCGACAGGGTGTTTGATGGCTACACCTTC
>TRBJ1-5|TRBV4-1|-|-
CASSQDIGPQPQHF
TGCGCCAGCAGCCAAGATATAGGACCCCAGCCCCAGCATTTT
>TRBJ2-4|TRBV6-1|many|TRBD2
CASSEARTSGVAKNIQYF
TGTGCCAGCAGTGAAGCGAGAACTAGCGGGGTTGCCAAAAACATTCAGTACTTC
>TRBJ2-3|TRBV11-3|few|TRBD1
CASRGQGLVTDTQYF
TGTGCCAGCAGAGGACAGGGCTTGGTAACAGATACGCAGTATTTT
>TRBJ1-4|TRBV2|-|-
CASRETGTNNEKLFF
TGTGCCAGCAGAGAAACCGGGACAAACAATGAAAAACTGTTTTTT
>TRBJ1-1|TRBV5-6|-|-
CASSFGVGTEAFF
TGTGCCAGCAGCTTTGGTGTCGGCACTGAAGCTTTCTTT
>TRBJ1-4|TRBV20-1|many|-
CSARSGQTEKLFF
TGCAGTGCTAGGTCTGGACAGACTGAAAAACTGTTTTTT
>TRBJ2-3|TRBV2|many|-
CASSAKTTDTQYF
TGTGCCAGCAGTGCCAAAACCACAGATACGCAGTATTTT
>TRBJ1-1|TRBV6-2/TRBV6-3|many|-
CASSYTGNTEAFF
TGTGCCAGCAGTTACACAGGGAACACTGAAGCTTTCTTT
>TRBJ1-5|TRBV24-1|-|-
CATSLANQPQHF
TGTGCCACCAGTCTAGCAAATCAGCCCCAGCATTTT
>TRBJ2-7|TRBV6-2/TRBV6-3|many|TRBD2
CASTQASGTMTEQYF
TGTGCCAGCACCCAGGCTAGCGGTACTATGACCGAGCAGTACTTC
>TRBJ2-2|TRBV2|many|TRBD2
CASSSGSTGELFF
TGTGCCAGCAGTAGCGGGAGCACCGGGGAGCTGTTTTTT
>TRBJ2-7|TRBV18|few|-
CASSPQGFGTYEQYF
TGTGCCAGCTCACCACAGGGGTTTGGAACCTACGAGCAGTACTTC
>TRBJ1-2|TRBV12-3/TRBV12-4|many|-
CASSLAGNYGYTF
TGTGCCAGCAGCTTAGCTGGGAACTATGGCTACACCTTC
>TRBJ2-3|TRBV3-1|few|-
CASSHLASTDTQYF
TGTGCCAGCAGCCACCTAGCGTCCACAGATACGCAGTATTTT
>TRBJ1-3|TRBV6-2/TRBV6-3|many|-
CASRSTAERSGNTIYF
TGTGCCAGCCGGTCCACAGCAGAGCGCTCTGGAAACACCATATATTTT
>TRBJ2-1|TRBV9|few|TRBD2
CASSEGLARYNEQFF
TGTGCCAGCAGCGAAGGACTAGCGCGATACAATGAGCAGTTCTTC
>TRBJ2-7|TRBV6-1|many|TRBD1
CASSYETGGYEQYF
TGTGCCAGCAGTTATGAGACAGGGGGCTACGAGCAGTACTTC
>TRBJ2-1|TRBV5-1|many|TRBD1
CASSQDRVWGEQFF
TGCGCCAGCAGCCAGGACAGGGTCTGGGGCGAGCAGTTCTTC